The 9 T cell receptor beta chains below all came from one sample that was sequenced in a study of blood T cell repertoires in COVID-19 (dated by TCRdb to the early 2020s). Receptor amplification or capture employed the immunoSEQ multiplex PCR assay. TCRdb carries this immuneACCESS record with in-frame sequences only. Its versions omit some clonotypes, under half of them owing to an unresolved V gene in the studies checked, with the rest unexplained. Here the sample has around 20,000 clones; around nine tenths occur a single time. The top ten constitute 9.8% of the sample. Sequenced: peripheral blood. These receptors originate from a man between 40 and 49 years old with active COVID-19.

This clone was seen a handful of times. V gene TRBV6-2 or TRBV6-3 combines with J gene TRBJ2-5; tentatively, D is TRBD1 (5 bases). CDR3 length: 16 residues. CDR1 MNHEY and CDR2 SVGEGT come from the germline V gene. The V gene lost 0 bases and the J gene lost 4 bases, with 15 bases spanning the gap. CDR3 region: CASSYSKGWVAETQYF. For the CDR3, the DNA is TGTGCCAGCAGTTACTCGAAGGGGTGGGTGGCAGAGACCCAGTACTTC.

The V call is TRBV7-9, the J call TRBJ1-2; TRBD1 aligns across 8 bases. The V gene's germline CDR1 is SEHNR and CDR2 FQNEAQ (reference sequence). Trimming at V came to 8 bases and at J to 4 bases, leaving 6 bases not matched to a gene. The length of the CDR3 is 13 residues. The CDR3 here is CASHRGGSYGYTF. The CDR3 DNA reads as TGTGCCAGCCACAGGGGGGGAAGCTATGGCTACACCTTC.

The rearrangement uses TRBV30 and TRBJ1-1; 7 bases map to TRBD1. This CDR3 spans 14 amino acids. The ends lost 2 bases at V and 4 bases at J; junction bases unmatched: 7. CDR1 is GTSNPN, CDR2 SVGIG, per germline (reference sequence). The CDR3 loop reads CAWSKGAMGTEAFF. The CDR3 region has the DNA TGTGCCTGGAGTAAGGGGGCCATGGGCACTGAAGCTTTCTTT. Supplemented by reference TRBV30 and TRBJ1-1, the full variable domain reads SQTIHQWPATLVQPVGSPLSLECTVEGTSNPNLYWYRQAAGRGLQLLFYSVGIGQISSEVPQNLSASRPQDRQFILSSKKLLLSDSGFYLCAWSKGAMGTEAFFGQGTRLTVV.

The CDR3 region is CASSQDPRQGETQYF. CDR3 bases: TGCGCCAGCAGCCAAGATCCCCGACAGGGAGAGACCCAGTACTTC. The chain employs TRBV4-1 and TRBJ2-5; 7 bases are a match to TRBD1. Germline trimming cut 0 bases from V and 4 bases from J; bases unmatched to any gene: 5. This CDR3 comprises 15 residues. Germline V gives CDR1 MGHRA, CDR2 YSYEKL.

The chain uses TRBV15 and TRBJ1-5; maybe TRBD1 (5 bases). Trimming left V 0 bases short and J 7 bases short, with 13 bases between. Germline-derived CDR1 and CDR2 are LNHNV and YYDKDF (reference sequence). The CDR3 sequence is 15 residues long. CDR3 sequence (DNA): TGTGCCACCAGCAGAGATCCACTAAGGGGCCAGCCCCAGCATTTT. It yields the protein CATSRDPLRGQPQHF.

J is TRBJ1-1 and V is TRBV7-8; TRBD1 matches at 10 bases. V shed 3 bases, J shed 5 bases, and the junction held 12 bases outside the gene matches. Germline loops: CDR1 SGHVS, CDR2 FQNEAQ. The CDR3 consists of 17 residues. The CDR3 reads CASSFPGTGVSRTEAFF. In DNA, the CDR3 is TGTGCCAGCAGCTTTCCCGGGACAGGGGTCTCAAGAACTGAAGCTTTCTTT. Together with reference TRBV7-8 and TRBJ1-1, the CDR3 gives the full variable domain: GAGVSQSPRYKVAKRGQDVALRCDPISGHVSLFWYQQALGQGPEFLTYFQNEAQLDKSGLPSDRFFAERPEGSVSTLKIQRTQQEDSAVYLCASSFPGTGVSRTEAFFGQGTRLTVV.

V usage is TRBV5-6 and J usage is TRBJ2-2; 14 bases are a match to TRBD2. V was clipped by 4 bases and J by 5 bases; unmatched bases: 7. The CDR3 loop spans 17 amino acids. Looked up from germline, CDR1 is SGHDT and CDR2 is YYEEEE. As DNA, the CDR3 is TGTGCCAGCAGCATTCCGGGACTAGCGGGAGCGACCGGGGAGCTGTTTTTT. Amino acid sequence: CASSIPGLAGATGELFF.

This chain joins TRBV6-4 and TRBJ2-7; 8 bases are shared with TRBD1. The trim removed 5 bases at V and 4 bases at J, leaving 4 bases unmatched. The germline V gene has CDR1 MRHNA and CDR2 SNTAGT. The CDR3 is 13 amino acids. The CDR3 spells CASSQGQGYEQYF. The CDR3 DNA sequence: TGTGCCAGCAGTCAAGGACAGGGTTACGAGCAGTACTTC.

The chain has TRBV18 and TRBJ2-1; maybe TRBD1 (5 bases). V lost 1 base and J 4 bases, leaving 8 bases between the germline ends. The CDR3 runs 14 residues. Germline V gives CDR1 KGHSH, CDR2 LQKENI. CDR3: CASSPQNRYNEQFF. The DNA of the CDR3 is TGTGCCAGCTCACCACAGAACAGGTACAATGAGCAGTTCTTC. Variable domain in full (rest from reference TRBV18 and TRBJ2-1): NAGVMQNPRHLVRRRGQEARLRCSPMKGHSHVYWYRQLPEEGLKFMVYLQKENIIDESGMPKERFSAEFPKEGPSILRIQQVVRGDSAAYFCASSPQNRYNEQFFGPGTRLTVL.